A single TCR beta chain is shown here with its context. Its matching antigen is unknown. The data derive from a study of cytomegalovirus exposure and HLA in healthy donors. Overall study findings and caveats: Researchers reported that three CMV-associated chains were confirmed in vitro as CMV antigen-specific. The study found most TCR sequences rare, yet found some public TCRs in many donors.

The PCR contained 60 Vbeta and 13 Jbeta primers. Libraries were prepared by immunoSEQ multiplex PCR; TCRdb keeps only in-frame clonotypes and omits some of them. The sample contains some 160,000 clones, about 80% of which appear only once. The CDR3 has 15 residues. J lost 4 bases, V lost 5 bases, and 5 bases had no gene match. Germline loops: CDR1 SGHAT, CDR2 FQNNGV. This clonotype was sampled from a middle-aged woman in good health and CMV-seronegative. The rearrangement joins TRBV11-2 to TRBJ2-5, with TRBD1 matching over 12 bases. The sequencing input was PBMCs. The CDR3 loop reads CASSRDRGQGETQYF. The CDR3 DNA reads TGTGCCAGCAGCCGGGACAGGGGGCAGGGAGAGACCCAGTACTTC.